These 29 T cell receptor beta chains share one sample of origin, sequenced in a study of Graves' ophthalmopathy and Graves' hyperthyroidism. RNA transcripts were the template, and TCR beta CDR3 regions were amplified from them. First-round RT-PCR relied on HTBI primers, and a second-round multiplex PCR came next. One entry per CDR3 protein results from TCRdb running MiXCR on the multiplex PCR reads. The data contain about 740,000 distinct CDR3 sequences, 40% of them singletons. The sample consisted of peripheral blood. The receptors here all came from an adult man with Graves' ophthalmopathy.

This chain links TRBV29-1 with TRBJ2-5; D possibly corresponds to TRBD1 (6 bases). The V and J ends lost 3 bases and 3 bases respectively, with 8 bases between them. CDR1 is SQVTM, CDR2 ANQGSEA, per germline. This CDR3 has 12 amino acids. The CDR3: CSVDKGEETQYF. The CDR3 bases are TGCAGCGTTGACAAGGGGGAAGAGACCCAGTACTTC.

The chain joins TRBV9 to TRBJ2-5; 7 bases agree with TRBD1. CDR3 length: 13 residues. CDR1 is SGDLS and CDR2 is YYNGEE in the germline V gene. Trimming at V came to 4 bases and at J to 3 bases, leaving 3 bases not matched to a gene. CDR3 coding DNA: TGTGCCAGCAGCAAAACAGGGGAAGAGACCCAGTACTTC. The encoded protein is CASSKTGEETQYF.

A word on this clonotype: Germline and junction disagree at one end, which may indicate a read error. The CDR3: CASSKSNYGHTF. CDR3 in DNA: TGTGCCAGCTCGAAGTCTAACTATGGCCACACCTTC. This chain uses TRBV10-3 with TRBJ1-2; D is unresolved. Germline CDR1 ENHRY, CDR2 SYGVKD. CDR3 length: 12 amino acids.

This clonotype came up a few times. This chain connects TRBV7-9 to TRBJ2-2; TRBD1 matches 8 bases. Looked up from germline, CDR1 is SEHNR and CDR2 is FQNEAQ (reference sequence). The CDR3 spans 15 residues. The junction had 14 bases not matched to a gene; V was cut back by 8 bases and J by 9 bases. The CDR3 coding sequence is TGTGCCAGCCAAGCAGGGGGCGCTCGCAGCCGGGAGCTGTTTTTT. Translating gives CASQAGGARSRELFF.

The table lists this clonotype with many counts. The chain links TRBV7-8 to TRBJ2-5, with D possibly matching TRBD2 (5 bases). CDR3 size: 14 residues. Trimming took 2 bases from V and 4 from J, leaving 11 bases between them. Germline CDR1 is SGHVS and CDR2 is FQNEAQ. The CDR3 loop reads CASSLRDNGETQYF. CDR3 in DNA: TGTGCCAGCAGCTTACGGGATAACGGAGAGACCCAGTACTTC.

Remarks on this clonotype: The junction departs from the called germline gene at one end, perhaps through a read error. V usage is TRBV24-1 and J usage is TRBJ2-5; 8 nucleotides match TRBD1. Per the germline V gene, CDR1 is KGHDR and CDR2 is SFDVKD. The CDR3 spans 14 residues. The CDR3, as DNA: TGTGCCAGCAGTTCCTTTGACAGGGGAGAGACCCAGTACTTC. This translates into CASSSFDRGETQYF.

The V call is TRBV13, the J call TRBJ1-2; TRBD1 agrees at 7 bases. Losses at the gene ends were 5 bases for V and 6 bases for J; bases not matched to a gene: 6. CDR1 is PRHDT, CDR2 FYEKMQ, per germline (reference sequence). The CDR3 sequence is 13 residues long. In DNA form, the CDR3 reads TGTGCCAGCAGCGCACAGGGGTCCGATGGCTACACCTTC. Translated: CASSAQGSDGYTF.

The chain links TRBV7-9 to TRBJ2-6; unclear D gene. The V gene lost 1 base and the J gene lost 0 bases, with 7 bases spanning the gap. Germline V gives CDR1 SEHNR, CDR2 FQNEAQ (reference sequence). This CDR3 is 16 amino acids long. The CDR3 spells CASSLGPFSGANVLTF. The CDR3 coding sequence is TGTGCCAGCAGCTTAGGACCGTTCTCTGGGGCCAACGTCCTGACTTTC.

Of note for this clonotype: This may arise from a read error, as a much more abundant clone is one base away. This rearrangement joins TRBV24-1 to TRBJ2-7, with D perhaps matching TRBD2 (5 bases). CDR1 is KGHDR, CDR2 SFDVKD, per germline. The CDR3 runs to 13 residues. CDR3 region: CASSERQSYERYF. Here the CDR3 DNA reads TGTGCCAGCAGTGAGCGGCAGTCCTACGAGCGGTACTTC.

This clonotype occurred a few times. This chain uses TRBV14 with TRBJ2-7; 7 nucleotides line up with TRBD2. Trimming removed 1 base from V and 8 bases from J; junction bases left unmatched: 8. The germline CDR1 and CDR2 sequences are SGHDN and FVKESK. The CDR3 totals 14 residues. The CDR3 DNA sequence: TGTGCCAGCAGCCAAGGGACTAGTCTCCCTCAGCAGTACTTC. Translating gives CASSQGTSLPQQYF. The whole variable domain, remainder taken from reference TRBV14 and TRBJ2-7, is EAGVTQFPSHSVIEKGQTVTLRCDPISGHDNLYWYRRVMGKEIKFLLHFVKESKQDESGMPNNRFLAERTGGTYSTLKVQPAELEDSGVYFCASSQGTSLPQQYFGPGTRLTVT.

This chain uses TRBV2 with TRBJ1-1, with 9 bases lining up with TRBD1. The CDR3 covers 16 residues. Germline V gene sequence: CDR1 SNHLY, CDR2 FYNNEI. Trimming at V came to 5 bases and at J to 4 bases, leaving 11 bases not matched to a gene. CDR3 in amino acids: CASSYERTGGFTEAFF. Written as DNA, the CDR3 is TGTGCCAGCAGTTACGAAAGAACAGGGGGCTTCACTGAAGCTTTCTTT. Drawing the rest from reference TRBV2 and TRBJ1-1, the complete variable domain is EPEVTQTPSHQVTQMGQEVILRCVPISNHLYFYWYRQILGQKVEFLVSFYNNEISEKSEIFDDQFSVERPDGSNFTLKIRSTKLEDSAMYFCASSYERTGGFTEAFFGQGTRLTVV.

This clonotype was seen many times. This chain uses TRBV20-1 with TRBJ1-1, with 7 bases that match TRBD1. After removal of 6 bases from V and 8 bases from J, the junction contained 12 bases not matched to a gene. The CDR3 covers 13 residues. Germline values: CDR1 DFQATT, CDR2 SNEGSKA (reference sequence). CDR3 nucleotide sequence: TGCAGTGCACTATTGACAGGGCCTGAGGAAGCTTTCTTT. Translating it yields CSALLTGPEEAFF.

The V and J genes are TRBV7-9 and TRBJ1-2; perhaps TRBD1 as D (5 bases). The CDR3 runs 14 residues. Trimming cost V 5 bases and J 3 bases, with 13 bases left between them. CDR1 and CDR2 (germline): SEHNR, FQNEAQ (reference sequence). The CDR3 is CASSRDSFYYGYTF. The CDR3, as DNA: TGTGCCAGCAGCCGCGACAGTTTTTACTATGGCTACACCTTC.

This clonotype showed up just once. The chain has TRBV29-1 and TRBJ1-2, with D uncertain. CDR3 length: 13 amino acids. Germline CDR1 is SQVTM and CDR2 is ANQGSEA. V was pared by 1 base and J by 6 bases, with 12 bases between. CDR3 DNA: TGCAGCGTTGAAGGGGGAACGGAAGATGGCTACACCTTC. Amino acid sequence: CSVEGGTEDGYTF.

There are a few counts of this clonotype. This chain uses TRBV29-1 with TRBJ2-2; TRBD2 aligns across 13 bases. Losses at the gene ends were 6 bases for V and 6 bases for J; bases not matched to a gene: 10. The CDR3 is 16 amino acids. Germline V lookup: CDR1 SQVTM, CDR2 ANQGSEA. The CDR3 region is CSVGLAGVGVAGELFF. DNA of the CDR3: TGCAGCGTCGGACTAGCGGGAGTCGGTGTGGCCGGGGAGCTGTTTTTT.

V gene TRBV27 combines with J gene TRBJ1-2, with D perhaps matching TRBD1 (6 bases). The CDR3 totals 15 residues. Germline values: CDR1 MNHEY, CDR2 SMNVEV (reference sequence). V lost 7 bases and J lost 7, with 22 bases in between. The CDR3 nucleotides read TGTGCCAGCACTAGGTCGGAGGGGGGACCTAGTGGCTACACCTTC. Translated, it gives CASTRSEGGPSGYTF.

The J gene is TRBJ1-6, the V gene TRBV7-9, with D perhaps matching TRBD1 (6 bases). Germline V gives CDR1 SEHNR, CDR2 FQNEAQ (reference sequence). V dropped 5 bases and J dropped 3 bases, with 17 bases sitting between them. The CDR3 has 17 residues. CDR3 sequence reads: CASSERDIGYYNSPLHF. DNA of the CDR3: TGTGCCAGCAGCGAACGGGACATCGGGTACTATAATTCACCCCTCCACTTT. Together with reference TRBV7-9 and TRBJ1-6, the CDR3 gives the full variable domain: DTGVSQNPRHKITKRGQNVTFRCDPISEHNRLYWYRQTLGQGPEFLTYFQNEAQLEKSRLLSDRFSAERPKGSFSTLEIQRTEQGDSAMYLCASSERDIGYYNSPLHFGNGTRLTVT.

The chain recombines TRBV20-1 with TRBJ2-7; 7 bases align to TRBD1. V lost 6 bases, J lost 12 bases, and 11 bases stayed unmatched. Germline values: CDR1 DFQATT, CDR2 SNEGSKA (reference sequence). CDR3 size: 11 residues. CDR3: CSAILTGSMYF. The CDR3 DNA reads as TGCAGTGCCATCCTGACAGGGTCAATGTACTTC.

With regard to this clonotype: One end of the junction fails to match germline, which may point to a read error. The chain employs TRBV25-1 and TRBJ1-6; D is uncertain. CDR3 length equals 13 residues. Germline-derived CDR1 and CDR2 are MGHDK and SYGVNS. CDR3 DNA sequence: TGTGTCAGCAGTTTAGCGCGCGCCTCACCCCTCCACTTT. Its protein product is CVSSLARASPLHF.

The V and J genes are TRBV29-1 and TRBJ1-5; TRBD1 might be the D (6 bases). The CDR3 length is 13 residues. Germline V gene data show CDR1 as SQVTM and CDR2 as ANQGSEA. The V end lost 4 bases, the J end lost 7 bases, and 14 bases lay between the germline ends. The CDR3 sequence: CSVAPGADQPQHF. The DNA of the CDR3 is TGCAGCGTTGCCCCAGGGGCGGACCAGCCCCAGCATTTT.

V gene TRBV29-1 combines with J gene TRBJ2-5, with D hard to call. V shed 6 bases and J shed 7 bases, with 30 bases lying between them. Germline V CDR1 and CDR2: SQVTM, ANQGSEA. CDR3 length equals 17 residues. CDR3 coding DNA: TGCAGCGTCCATAGCAGTGCTAGATCCCGCCCTGAGGCGACCCAGTACTTC. As protein: CSVHSSARSRPEATQYF.

This chain joins TRBV11-2 and TRBJ2-7, with 8 bases that match TRBD1. V lost 6 bases, J lost 4 bases, and 8 bases stayed unmatched. From germline, CDR1 is SGHAT and CDR2 FQNNGV. The CDR3 covers 14 residues. CDR3 nucleotide sequence: TGTGCCAGCAGTCAACGGACAGGGACTTACGAGCAGTACTTC. Translating gives CASSQRTGTYEQYF.

This rearrangement joins TRBV19 to TRBJ1-2; 9 bases align to TRBD1. V trimming: 4 bases; J trimming: 5 bases; junction bases outside the gene matches: 5. The germline CDR1 and CDR2 sequences are LNHDA and SQIVND (reference sequence). CDR3 length: 14 amino acids. The CDR3 sequence is CASSKGDRAYGYTF. CDR3 bases: TGTGCCAGTAGTAAGGGGGACAGGGCGTATGGCTACACCTTC.

This clonotype has at least ten counts. The junction departs from germline at one end; a sequencing error may be responsible. The J gene is TRBJ2-6, the V gene TRBV5-1, with D unclear. The germline V gene encodes CDR1 SGHRS and CDR2 YFSETQ. CDR3 size: 15 residues. The CDR3 sequence is CASSPRSSGANVLTF. The DNA for the CDR3 is TGTGCCAGCAGCCCGCGCAGCTCTGGGGCCAACGTCCTGACTTTC.

This clonotype showed up many times. The gene calls are TRBV25-1 and TRBJ1-2; D is undetermined. Looked up from germline, CDR1 is MGHDK and CDR2 is SYGVNS. The CDR3 is made up of 18 amino acids. V was pared by 10 bases and J by 0 bases, with 27 bases between. CDR3 DNA: TGTGCCAAAAGATATGGGAGCGTGTGTAAAGACCCTAACTATGGCTACACCTTC. Translation: CAKRYGSVCKDPNYGYTF.

The genes are TRBV7-3 and TRBJ2-1, with D unresolved. The V end lost 5 bases, the J end lost 7 bases, and 12 bases lay between the germline ends. CDR1 is SGHTA, CDR2 FQGTGA, per germline. There are 13 residues in the CDR3. The CDR3 sequence: CASSTQYWNEQFF. The CDR3 bases are TGTGCCAGCAGCACACAGTATTGGAATGAGCAGTTCTTC.

This clonotype was seen many times. This sequence joins TRBV7-9 and TRBJ2-7, with TRBD2 matching over 9 bases. This CDR3 is built from 15 residues. The germline CDR1 and CDR2 sequences are SEHNR and FQNEAQ (reference sequence). Trimming cost V 1 base and J 3 bases; bases outside gene matches: 4. The CDR3 DNA follows: TGTGCCAGCAGCTTAGGGGAGACTAGCGGCTACGAGCAGTACTTC. Translated: CASSLGETSGYEQYF.

This chain links TRBV19 with TRBJ2-2; D tentatively reads TRBD1 or TRBD2 (6 bases each). This CDR3 region has 17 residues. V shed 3 bases and J shed 4 bases, with 18 bases lying between them. Germline values: CDR1 LNHDA, CDR2 SQIVND (reference sequence). Here the CDR3 reads CASSMKGGPSPTGELFF. CDR3 bases: TGTGCCAGTAGTATGAAGGGGGGCCCTAGTCCCACCGGGGAGCTGTTTTTT.

Concerning this clonotype itself: This may be a read error: a much more frequent sequence differs by one nucleotide. The rearrangement links TRBV7-9 to TRBJ1-2, with 8 bases aligning to TRBD1. The CDR3 has 15 residues. Germline V CDR1 and CDR2: SEHNR, FQNEAQ (reference sequence). The CDR3 sequence is CASSPQDRDNYGHTF. CDR3 coding DNA: TGTGCCAGCAGCCCACAGGACAGGGACAACTATGGCCACACCTTC. The complete variable domain, with remaining parts taken from reference TRBV7-9 and TRBJ1-2, reads DTGVSQNPRHKITKRGQNVTFRCDPISEHNRLYWYRQTLGQGPEFLTYFQNEAQLEKSRLLSDRFSAERPKGSFSTLEIQRTEQGDSAMYLCASSPQDRDNYGHTFGSGTRLTVV.